One sample yielded the 29 T cell receptor beta chains listed below, sequenced in a study of blood T cell repertoires in COVID-19. Produced via immunoSEQ multiplex PCR; TCRdb's table is partial and in-frame only. Among some 200,000 clones, about 90% were seen once, and the ten largest hold over 7%. What was sequenced was PBMCs or T cells enriched from blood (not recorded which). These receptors were obtained from a young woman who had recovered from COVID-19.

The chain joins TRBV28 to TRBJ1-6; D unresolved. The CDR3 is made up of 15 amino acids. Germline values: CDR1 MDHEN, CDR2 SYDVKM. The V gene lost 3 bases and the J gene lost 0 bases, with 6 bases spanning the gap. CDR3 coding DNA: TGTGCCAGCAGTTTTTATATCTCCTATAATTCACCCCTCCACTTT. Translating gives CASSFYISYNSPLHF. Complete variable domain (other parts from reference TRBV28 and TRBJ1-6): DVKVTQSSRYLVKRTGEKVFLECVQDMDHENMFWYRQDPGLGLRLIYFSYDVKMKEKGDIPEGYSVSREKKERFSLILESASTNQTSMYLCASSFYISYNSPLHFGNGTRLTVT.

The V gene is TRBV28, the J gene TRBJ2-1, with unresolved D. Germline V gene data show CDR1 as MDHEN and CDR2 as SYDVKM. CDR3 length: 11 amino acids. Trimming left V 6 bases short and J 4 bases short, with 4 bases between. The CDR3 coding sequence is TGTGCCAGCAGACAATACAATGAGCAGTTCTTC. It yields the protein CASRQYNEQFF.

The CDR3 coding sequence is TGTGCCAGCTCCAGACAGGAGAACACTGAAGCTTTCTTT. Its translation is CASSRQENTEAFF. The V call is TRBV6-5, the J call TRBJ1-1; maybe TRBD1 (6 bases). Looked up from germline, CDR1 is MNHEY and CDR2 is SVGAGI. This CDR3 region has 13 residues. The V gene lost 8 bases and the J gene lost 1 base, with 11 bases spanning the gap.

The chain employs TRBV5-1 and TRBJ1-2; 7 nucleotides align to TRBD1. The V and J ends lost 3 bases and 0 bases, in that order; junction bases with no gene match: 11. The germline V gene encodes CDR1 SGHRS and CDR2 YFSETQ. This CDR3 has 17 amino acids. The CDR3 sequence: CASSYRQGFGANYGYTF. In nucleotides, the CDR3 is TGCGCCAGCAGCTACCGACAGGGTTTTGGAGCTAACTATGGCTACACCTTC. Variable domain in full (rest from reference TRBV5-1 and TRBJ1-2): KAGVTQTPRYLIKTRGQQVTLSCSPISGHRSVSWYQQTPGQGLQFLFEYFSETQRNKGNFPGRFSGRQFSNSRSEMNVSTLELGDSALYLCASSYRQGFGANYGYTFGSGTRLTVV.

The chain combines TRBV5-1 with TRBJ1-6; the D gene is possibly TRBD1 (6 bases). The CDR3 runs 14 residues. V was clipped by 5 bases and J by 6 bases, with 12 bases between them. Germline V CDR1 and CDR2: SGHRS, YFSETQ. CDR3 residues: CASSVGQSNSPLHF. CDR3 nucleotide sequence: TGCGCCAGCAGTGTTGGACAGAGTAATTCACCCCTCCACTTT.

V gene TRBV4-1 combines with J gene TRBJ2-7; tentative D call: TRBD2 (7 bases). CDR3 length: 15 residues. V was clipped by 1 base and J by 2 bases, with 12 bases between them. From germline, CDR1 is MGHRA and CDR2 YSYEKL. CDR3 loop: CASSQAGGRAYEQYF. DNA of the CDR3: TGCGCCAGCAGCCAAGCGGGGGGCCGGGCCTACGAGCAGTACTTC.

This rearrangement joins TRBV2 to TRBJ2-5; 8 positions agree with TRBD2. With 8 bases clipped from V and 0 bases from J, the junction kept 2 bases outside the gene matches. The CDR3 is 13 amino acids. CDR1 and CDR2 (germline): SNHLY, FYNNEI. This CDR3 reads CASERGYQETQYF. In DNA, the CDR3 is TGTGCCAGCGAGCGGGGGTACCAAGAGACCCAGTACTTC.

Only one count was recorded for this clone. V gene TRBV9 combines with J gene TRBJ2-3; 8 bases are a match to TRBD2. The CDR3 has 17 residues. The trim removed 4 bases at V and 3 bases at J, leaving 13 bases unmatched. From germline, CDR1 is SGDLS and CDR2 YYNGEE. CDR3 in amino acids: CASSPTGGGGITDTQYF. CDR3 coding DNA: TGTGCCAGCAGCCCGACCGGGGGGGGTGGTATTACAGATACGCAGTATTTT.

In nucleotides, the CDR3 is TGTGCCAGCAGTCCAGCGTCGTCGCAGTATTTT. Translating it yields CASSPASSQYF. This rearrangement joins TRBV28 to TRBJ2-3; unclear D gene. This CDR3 is 11 amino acids long. V lost 5 bases and J 10 bases, leaving 10 bases between the germline ends. Germline lookup yields CDR1 MDHEN and CDR2 SYDVKM.

This chain connects TRBV13 to TRBJ2-3, with 10 bases lining up with TRBD1. Germline CDR1 reads PRHDT; CDR2 reads FYEKMQ (reference sequence). V gave up 5 bases and J gave up 2 bases; unmatched junction bases: 7. This CDR3 has 16 residues. For the CDR3, the DNA is TGTGCCAGCAGCGACCGGGACAGGGGTTCCACAGATACGCAGTATTTT. Amino acid sequence: CASSDRDRGSTDTQYF.

The gene calls are TRBV2 and TRBJ1-6; the D gene is possibly TRBD1 (5 bases). CDR3 length equals 17 residues. The germline gives CDR1 SNHLY, CDR2 FYNNEI. V lost 1 base and J 2 bases, leaving 12 bases between the germline ends. The CDR3 sequence is CASSEEEKGPYNSPLHF. CDR3 coding DNA: TGTGCCAGCAGTGAAGAGGAAAAGGGGCCCTATAATTCACCCCTCCACTTT.

This clone has just one count. The V and J genes are TRBV5-4 and TRBJ2-3; TRBD1 might be the D (6 bases). The ends were cut back, 4 bases at V and 0 bases at J, with 15 bases in the middle. Germline V lookup: CDR1 SGHNT, CDR2 YYREEE (reference sequence). The CDR3 is made up of 16 amino acids. CDR3 in amino acids: CASSQRAQGSTDTQYF. In nucleotides, the CDR3 is TGTGCCAGCAGCCAGAGGGCTCAGGGGAGCACAGATACGCAGTATTTT. The full variable domain, rest sourced from reference TRBV5-4 and TRBJ2-3, is ETGVTQSPTHLIKTRGQQVTLRCSSQSGHNTVSWYQQALGQGPQFIFQYYREEENGRGNFPPRFSGLQFPNYSSELNVNALELDDSALYLCASSQRAQGSTDTQYFGPGTRLTVL.

The rearrangement uses TRBV13 and TRBJ1-4, with TRBD1 matching 7 bases. The CDR3 contains 14 residues. The germline V gene encodes CDR1 PRHDT and CDR2 FYEKMQ (reference sequence). The junction had 5 bases not matched to a gene; V was cut back by 5 bases and J by 5 bases. The CDR3 coding sequence is TGTGCCAGCAGCGCGACAGGGATAAATGAAAAACTGTTTTTT. This sequence encodes CASSATGINEKLFF.

The gene calls are TRBV7-6 and TRBJ1-2; D possibly corresponds to TRBD1 (5 bases). The V gene's germline CDR1 is SGHVS and CDR2 FNYEAQ. Trimming stripped 2 bases from V and 7 bases from J, with 14 bases between. The CDR3 is 14 residues long. In DNA, the CDR3 is TGTGCCAGCAGCTTAAGTGGGGCAGGAAGTGGCTACACCTTC. It yields the protein CASSLSGAGSGYTF.

This chain uses TRBV30 with TRBJ1-6; 7 bases match TRBD1. The J segment lost 2 bases and the V segment lost 3 bases, leaving 1 base of the junction unmatched. CDR1 GTSNPN and CDR2 SVGIG come from the germline V gene (reference sequence). This CDR3 is built from 14 residues. CDR3 DNA sequence: TGTGCCTGGAGGAGGGGGCCCTATAATTCACCCCTCCACTTT. This translates into CAWRRGPYNSPLHF.

The chain joins TRBV2 to TRBJ2-2; D might be TRBD1 (6 bases). Trimming took off 6 bases at V and 4 bases at J, with 15 bases between the two ends. Germline CDR1 and CDR2: SNHLY and FYNNEI. The CDR3 runs to 15 residues. CDR3 nucleotide sequence: TGTGCCAGCAGGTCACAGGGAAGTGGCACCGGGGAGCTGTTTTTT. As protein: CASRSQGSGTGELFF.

Details on this clone: The junction departs from the called germline gene at one end, perhaps through a read error. The V and J genes are TRBV15 and TRBJ2-3; 14 bases line up with TRBD2. CDR1 and CDR2 from the germline V gene are LNHNV and YYDKDF (reference sequence). The CDR3 spans 16 residues. The CDR3 protein is CAARLAGGRGTDTQYF. The CDR3 DNA follows: TGTGCCGCCAGACTAGCGGGGGGGCGGGGCACAGATACGCAGTATTTT.

The chain has TRBV6-4 and TRBJ2-3, with a tentative D call TRBD1 (7 bases). Germline values: CDR1 MRHNA, CDR2 SNTAGT. The CDR3 contains 14 residues. The germline V and J ends were trimmed by 5 bases and 3 bases, with 12 bases remaining between them. The CDR3 sequence is CASSQGGGTDTQYF. Here the CDR3 DNA reads TGTGCCAGCAGTCAGGGGGGCGGGACAGATACGCAGTATTTT.

The rearrangement links TRBV24-1 to TRBJ2-3; 8 bases agree with TRBD1. The germline V gene has CDR1 KGHDR and CDR2 SFDVKD. The CDR3 extends over 15 amino acids. With 5 bases clipped from V and 1 base from J, the junction kept 4 bases outside the gene matches. The CDR3 nucleotides are TGTGCCACCAGTGTCGTGACAGGGGGCACAGATACGCAGTATTTT. It is translated as CATSVVTGGTDTQYF.

This chain joins TRBV6-5 and TRBJ1-2; the match to TRBD1 covers 7 bases. Germline-derived CDR1 and CDR2 are MNHEY and SVGAGI. With V trimmed by 6 bases and J by 3 bases, 10 bases remained unmatched. This CDR3 contains 15 residues. DNA for the CDR3: TGTGCCAGCAGCGATCCCGGGACAGCCGACTATGGCTACACCTTC. This encodes CASSDPGTADYGYTF.

The V and J genes are TRBV20-1 and TRBJ2-3; D is unclear. Trimming took 3 bases from V and 0 from J, leaving 16 bases between them. This CDR3 spans 16 amino acids. The V gene's germline CDR1 is DFQATT and CDR2 SNEGSKA (reference sequence). The CDR3 is CSASPSAFASTDTQYF. CDR3 DNA: TGCAGTGCTAGTCCCAGCGCCTTTGCTAGCACAGATACGCAGTATTTT.

The chain couples TRBV29-1 to TRBJ1-3, with TRBD1 matching over 8 bases. Germline CDR1 is SQVTM and CDR2 is ANQGSEA. The CDR3 runs 13 residues. The ends lost 6 bases at V and 7 bases at J; junction bases unmatched: 8. The CDR3 DNA reads as TGCAGCGTGGTGACGACAGGGGAGAACACCATATATTTT. As protein: CSVVTTGENTIYF.

This clone was observed a handful of times. The gene calls are TRBV5-6 and TRBJ2-5; 7 bases align to TRBD2. Unmatched junction bases numbered 15, after V lost 2 bases and J lost 2 bases. The CDR3 spans 18 residues. The germline CDR1 and CDR2 sequences are SGHDT and YYEEEE. In nucleotides, the CDR3 is TGTGCCAGCAGCTTCCGTTATTCTATTGGGACTAATCAAGAGACCCAGTACTTC. It codes for CASSFRYSIGTNQETQYF.

The rearrangement joins TRBV24-1 to TRBJ2-5; 8 positions match TRBD2. The CDR3 spans 15 residues. Per the germline V gene, CDR1 is KGHDR and CDR2 is SFDVKD. The junction had 10 bases not matched to a gene; V was cut back by 7 bases and J by 4 bases. The CDR3 nucleotides read TGTGCCACCAGCGACGGGGGGGCAGGTGGAGAGACCCAGTACTTC. It encodes CATSDGGAGGETQYF.

By its share, this clone is medium-sized. The chain links TRBV5-8 to TRBJ1-1; D is perhaps TRBD1 (6 bases). The CDR3 totals 12 residues. Looked up from germline, CDR1 is SGHTS and CDR2 is YDEGEE. V dropped 4 bases and J dropped 7 bases, with 11 bases sitting between them. This chain's CDR3 is CASSPGQLEAFF. CDR3 DNA: TGTGCCAGCAGCCCTGGACAGCTTGAAGCTTTCTTT.

The chain joins TRBV18 to TRBJ2-7, with 8 positions matching TRBD1. CDR3 length: 14 residues. The V segment lost 5 bases and the J segment 1 base; nucleotides outside the gene matches: 4. Per germline, CDR1 KGHSH and CDR2 LQKENI. The CDR3 region has the DNA TGTGCCAGCTCAGATCGGACAGGGTCCTACGAGCAGTACTTC. It translates to CASSDRTGSYEQYF.

The V call is TRBV5-4, the J call TRBJ2-3; D perhaps matches TRBD1 (5 bases). Trimming left V 0 bases short and J 3 bases short, with 14 bases between. This CDR3 has 16 amino acids. Germline V lookup: CDR1 SGHNT, CDR2 YYREEE (reference sequence). The chain's CDR3 is CASSLDLGAGTDTQYF. CDR3 DNA: TGTGCCAGCAGCTTGGATCTTGGGGCAGGGACAGATACGCAGTATTTT.

Only one count was recorded for this clone. The V call is TRBV25-1, the J call TRBJ1-1; D is uncertain. Trimming stripped 5 bases from V and 1 base from J, with 20 bases between. Looked up from germline, CDR1 is MGHDK and CDR2 is SYGVNS. The CDR3 has 17 amino acids. The CDR3 here is CASSPQLGGLTNTEAFF. CDR3 nucleotide sequence: TGTGCCAGCAGTCCCCAACTGGGAGGATTAACGAACACTGAAGCTTTCTTT.

CDR3 in amino acids: CASSPMDSYNSPLHF. CDR3 DNA sequence: TGTGCCAGCAGCCCTATGGACAGTTATAATTCACCCCTCCACTTT. This sequence joins TRBV7-2 and TRBJ1-6, with D maybe TRBD1 (6 bases). The germline V gene encodes CDR1 SGHTA and CDR2 FQGNSA. The CDR3 sequence is 15 residues long. V was pared by 5 bases and J by 4 bases, with 12 bases between.